Presented here are 13 T cell receptor beta chains from one specimen sequenced in a study of blood T cell repertoires in COVID-19. Assay used: immunoSEQ multiplex PCR; TCRdb lists only in-frame clones, some missing. This sample carries over 100,000 clones, around 86% of them seen once, and the ten largest clones take around 15%. What was sequenced was peripheral blood. Receptor source: a man aged 45 to 65 with acute or convalescent COVID-19.

This chain links TRBV5-1 with TRBJ2-5; 8 nucleotides agree with TRBD1. V was pared by 6 bases and J by 4 bases, with 14 bases of the junction left unmatched. From germline, CDR1 is SGHRS and CDR2 YFSETQ. This CDR3 is 16 amino acids long. This CDR3 is CASTQTGQGAGETQYF. The CDR3 nucleotides are TGCGCCAGCACTCAAACGGGGCAGGGGGCAGGAGAGACCCAGTACTTC. The complete variable domain, with remaining parts taken from reference TRBV5-1 and TRBJ2-5, reads KAGVTQTPRYLIKTRGQQVTLSCSPISGHRSVSWYQQTPGQGLQFLFEYFSETQRNKGNFPGRFSGRQFSNSRSEMNVSTLELGDSALYLCASTQTGQGAGETQYFGPGTRLLVL.

This clone appeared a few times. The chain is built from TRBV3-1 (or the pseudogene TRBV3-2) and TRBJ2-5; D is perhaps TRBD2 (6 bases). The germline gives CDR1 LGHDT, CDR2 YNNKEL (reference sequence). The CDR3 covers 14 residues. V lost 5 bases, J lost 1 base, and 11 bases lay in between. The CDR3 is CASSSGTLQETQYF. For the CDR3, the DNA is TGTGCCAGCAGCTCCGGGACTCTCCAAGAGACCCAGTACTTC.

The genes are TRBV15 and TRBJ2-1; 10 bases fit TRBD2. Losses at the gene ends were 0 bases for V and 2 bases for J; bases not matched to a gene: 1. Germline-derived CDR1 and CDR2 are LNHNV and YYDKDF (reference sequence). The CDR3 has 16 amino acids. The CDR3 loop is CATSRETSGAYNEQFF. In DNA form, the CDR3 reads TGTGCCACCAGCAGAGAAACTAGCGGGGCCTACAATGAGCAGTTCTTC.

The genes are TRBV6-6 and TRBJ2-5; 16 nucleotides align to TRBD2. The junction had 4 bases not matched to a gene; V was cut back by 5 bases and J by 7 bases. The CDR3 length is 15 residues. Germline V gives CDR1 MNHNY, CDR2 SVGAGI (reference sequence). Here the CDR3 reads CASSGGTSGRGTQYF. In DNA form, the CDR3 reads TGTGCCAGCAGTGGGGGGACTAGCGGGAGGGGGACCCAGTACTTC.

This clone has just a few counts. The chain combines TRBV7-2 with TRBJ1-3; 9 bases align to TRBD1. Germline-derived CDR1 and CDR2 are SGHTA and FQGNSA. The CDR3 runs to 15 residues. The V and J ends lost 5 bases and 2 bases, in that order; junction bases with no gene match: 4. The DNA for the CDR3 is TGTGCCAGCAGCCCCCGACAGGGGGCTGGAAACACCATATATTTT. It codes for CASSPRQGAGNTIYF.

The chain recombines TRBV2 with TRBJ2-7; tentative D call: TRBD2 (6 bases). Germline V gene lookup returns CDR1 SNHLY and CDR2 FYNNEI. V was cut by 0 bases and J by 9 bases, with 12 bases left in between. This CDR3 comprises 13 residues. CDR3 sequence reads: CASSEAGGVLQYF. For the CDR3, the DNA is TGTGCCAGCAGTGAAGCGGGCGGGGTACTGCAGTACTTC.

The chain couples TRBV24-1 to TRBJ2-5; D is ambiguous. The germline CDR1 and CDR2 sequences are KGHDR and SFDVKD. Trimming removed 8 bases at V and 1 base at J, with 10 bases between. The CDR3 runs to 13 residues. CDR3: CATKTRFQETQYF. As DNA, the CDR3 is TGTGCCACCAAAACAAGATTCCAAGAGACCCAGTACTTC.

The chain recombines TRBV5-6 with TRBJ2-1; no definite D call. The germline V gene encodes CDR1 SGHDT and CDR2 YYEEEE. This CDR3 has 14 amino acids. V was trimmed by 0 bases and J by 10 bases, leaving 14 bases between them. The CDR3 region is CASSLGALRKEQFF. For the CDR3, the DNA is TGTGCCAGCAGCTTGGGGGCCCTCAGAAAGGAGCAGTTCTTC.

The rearrangement uses TRBV5-4 and TRBJ2-3; D gene uncertain. With 4 bases removed from V and 6 bases from J, the gap between germline ends came to 12 bases. Germline lookup yields CDR1 SGHNT and CDR2 YYREEE (reference sequence). The CDR3 length is 13 residues. The CDR3 DNA sequence: TGTGCCAGCAGCCTGGACCCTACGGATACGCAGTATTTT. Translated, it gives CASSLDPTDTQYF.

The chain carries TRBV27 and TRBJ1-1; a weak D match, TRBD1 (6 bases). Germline CDR1 reads MNHEY; CDR2 reads SMNVEV (reference sequence). The CDR3 spans 15 residues. Trimming removed 4 bases at V and 4 bases at J, with 16 bases between. In nucleotides, the CDR3 is TGTGCCAGCAGTTATGGGACCCCAGGGGTCACTGAAGCTTTCTTT. It encodes CASSYGTPGVTEAFF.

The chain couples TRBV2 to TRBJ2-1; the D is unclear. The CDR3 spans 12 residues. Trimming removed 0 bases at V and 8 bases at J, with 5 bases between. Germline V gene sequence: CDR1 SNHLY, CDR2 FYNNEI. The CDR3 nucleotides read TGTGCCAGCAGTGAAGCGTCTTATGAGCAGTTCTTC. Protein product: CASSEASYEQFF.

This clone appeared once. The rearrangement links TRBV6-5 to TRBJ2-3, with 8 bases fitting TRBD1. Germline values: CDR1 MNHEY, CDR2 SVGAGI. The CDR3 has 15 amino acids. After removal of 6 bases from V and 3 bases from J, the junction contained 8 bases not matched to a gene. The DNA of the CDR3 is TGTGCCAGCAGGGCACGGACAGGGATGACAGATACGCAGTATTTT. It yields the protein CASRARTGMTDTQYF.

This chain joins TRBV7-9 and TRBJ2-7, with a weak D call TRBD2 (6 bases). CDR3 length: 13 residues. Trimming removed 2 bases at V and 3 bases at J, with 8 bases between. The germline CDR1 and CDR2 sequences are SEHNR and FQNEAQ (reference sequence). The DNA of the CDR3 is TGTGCCAGCAGCTTACTGGGGGGCTACGAGCAGTACTTC. It codes for CASSLLGGYEQYF.